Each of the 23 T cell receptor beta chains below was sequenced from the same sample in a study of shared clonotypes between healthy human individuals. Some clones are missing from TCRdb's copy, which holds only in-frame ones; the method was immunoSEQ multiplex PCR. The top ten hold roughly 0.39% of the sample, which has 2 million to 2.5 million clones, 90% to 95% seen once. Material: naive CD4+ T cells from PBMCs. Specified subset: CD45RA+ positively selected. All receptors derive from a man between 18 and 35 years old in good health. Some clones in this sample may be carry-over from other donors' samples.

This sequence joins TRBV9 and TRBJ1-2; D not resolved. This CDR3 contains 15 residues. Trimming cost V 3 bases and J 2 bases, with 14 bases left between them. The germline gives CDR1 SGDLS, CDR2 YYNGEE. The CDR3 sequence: CASSASPDGNYGYTF. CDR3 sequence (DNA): TGTGCCAGCAGCGCCTCCCCCGATGGGAACTATGGCTACACCTTC.

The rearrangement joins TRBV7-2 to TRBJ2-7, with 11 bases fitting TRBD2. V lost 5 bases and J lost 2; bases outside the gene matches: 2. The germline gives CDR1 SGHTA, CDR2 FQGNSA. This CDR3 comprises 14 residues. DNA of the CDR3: TGTGCCAGCAGCAGGGGACTAGCGGCCTACGAGCAGTACTTC. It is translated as CASSRGLAAYEQYF.

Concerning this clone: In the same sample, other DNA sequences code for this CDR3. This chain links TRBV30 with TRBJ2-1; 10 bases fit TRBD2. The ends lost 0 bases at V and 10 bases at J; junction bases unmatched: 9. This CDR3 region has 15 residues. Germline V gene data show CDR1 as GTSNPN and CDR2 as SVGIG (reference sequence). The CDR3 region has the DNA TGTGCCTGGAGTGTCGGGCTAGCGGGAGTAAACGAGCAGTTCTTC. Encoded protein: CAWSVGLAGVNEQFF.

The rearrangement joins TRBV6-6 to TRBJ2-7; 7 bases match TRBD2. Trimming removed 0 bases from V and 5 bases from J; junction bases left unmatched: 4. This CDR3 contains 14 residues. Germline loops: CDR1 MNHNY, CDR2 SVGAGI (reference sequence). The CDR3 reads CASSYSRERHEQYF. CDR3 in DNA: TGTGCCAGCAGTTACTCGCGGGAGCGCCACGAGCAGTACTTC.

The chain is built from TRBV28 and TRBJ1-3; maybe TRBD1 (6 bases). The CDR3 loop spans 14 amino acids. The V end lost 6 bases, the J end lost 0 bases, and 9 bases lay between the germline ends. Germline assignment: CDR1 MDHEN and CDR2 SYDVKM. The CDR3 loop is CASRGHGSGNTIYF. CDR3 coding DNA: TGTGCCAGCAGGGGACACGGCTCTGGAAACACCATATATTTT.

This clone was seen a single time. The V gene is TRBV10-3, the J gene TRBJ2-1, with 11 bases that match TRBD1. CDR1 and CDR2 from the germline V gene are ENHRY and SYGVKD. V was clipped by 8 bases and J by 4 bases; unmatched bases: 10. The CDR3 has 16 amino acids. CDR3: CAIGRQDRGRYNEQFF. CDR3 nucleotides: TGTGCCATCGGCCGTCAGGACAGGGGGCGTTACAATGAGCAGTTCTTC.

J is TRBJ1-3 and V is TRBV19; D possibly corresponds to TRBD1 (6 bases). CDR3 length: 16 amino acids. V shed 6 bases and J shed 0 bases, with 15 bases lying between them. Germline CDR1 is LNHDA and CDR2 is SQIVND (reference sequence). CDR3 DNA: TGTGCCAGTAGCCGGGACAACCAAAACTCTGGAAACACCATATATTTT. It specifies CASSRDNQNSGNTIYF.

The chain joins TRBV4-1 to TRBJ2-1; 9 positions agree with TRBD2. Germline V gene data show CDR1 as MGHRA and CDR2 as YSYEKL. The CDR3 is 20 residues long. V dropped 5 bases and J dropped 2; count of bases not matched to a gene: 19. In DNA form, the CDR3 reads TGCGCCAGCAGCTCAGAGGGGGCTAGCGGGAATGATTTGACCTACAATGAGCAGTTCTTC. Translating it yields CASSSEGASGNDLTYNEQFF.

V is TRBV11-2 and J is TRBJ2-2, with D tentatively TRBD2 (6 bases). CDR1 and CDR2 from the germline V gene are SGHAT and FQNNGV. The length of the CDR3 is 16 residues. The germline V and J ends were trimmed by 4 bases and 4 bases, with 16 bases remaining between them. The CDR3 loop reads CASSSRLVGGTGELFF. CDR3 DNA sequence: TGTGCCAGCAGCTCAAGACTAGTGGGGGGCACCGGGGAGCTGTTTTTT.

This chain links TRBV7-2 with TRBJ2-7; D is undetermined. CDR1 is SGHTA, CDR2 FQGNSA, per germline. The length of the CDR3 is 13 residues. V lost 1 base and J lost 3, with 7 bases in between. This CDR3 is CASSLDPLYEQYF. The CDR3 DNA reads TGTGCCAGCAGCTTAGATCCACTCTACGAGCAGTACTTC.

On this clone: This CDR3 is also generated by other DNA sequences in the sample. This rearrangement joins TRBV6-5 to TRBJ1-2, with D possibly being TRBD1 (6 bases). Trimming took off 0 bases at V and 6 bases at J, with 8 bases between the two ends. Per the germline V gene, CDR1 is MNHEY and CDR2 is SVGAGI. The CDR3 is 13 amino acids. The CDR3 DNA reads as TGTGCCAGCAGTTACTCGGGGGGGCATGGCTACACCTTC. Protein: CASSYSGGHGYTF.

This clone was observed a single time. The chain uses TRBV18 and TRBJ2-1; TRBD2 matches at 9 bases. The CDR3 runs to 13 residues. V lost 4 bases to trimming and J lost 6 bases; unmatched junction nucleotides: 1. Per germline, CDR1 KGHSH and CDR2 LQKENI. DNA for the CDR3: TGTGCCAGCTCACTTAGCGGGAGCAATGAGCAGTTCTTC. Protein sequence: CASSLSGSNEQFF.

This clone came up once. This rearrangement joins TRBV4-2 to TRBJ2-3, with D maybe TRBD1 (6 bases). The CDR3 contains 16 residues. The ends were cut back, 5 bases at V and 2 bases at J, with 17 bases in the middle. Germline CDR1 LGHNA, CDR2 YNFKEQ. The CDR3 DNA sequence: TGTGCCAGCAGCGGAGCAACAGGGACGGCCACAGATACGCAGTATTTT. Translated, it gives CASSGATGTATDTQYF.

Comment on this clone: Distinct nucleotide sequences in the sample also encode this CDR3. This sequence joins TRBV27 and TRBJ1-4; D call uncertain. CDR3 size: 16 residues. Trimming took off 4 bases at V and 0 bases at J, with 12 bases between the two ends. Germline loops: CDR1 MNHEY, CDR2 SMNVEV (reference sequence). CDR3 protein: CASSSPRGATNEKLFF. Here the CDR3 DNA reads TGTGCCAGCAGTTCCCCTCGGGGAGCAACTAATGAAAAACTGTTTTTT.

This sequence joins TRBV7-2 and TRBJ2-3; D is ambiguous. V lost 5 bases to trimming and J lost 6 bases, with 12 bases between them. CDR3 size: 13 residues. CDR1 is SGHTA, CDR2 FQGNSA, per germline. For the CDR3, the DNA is TGTGCCAGCAGCCCCCCCGTGTCGGATACGCAGTATTTT. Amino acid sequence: CASSPPVSDTQYF.

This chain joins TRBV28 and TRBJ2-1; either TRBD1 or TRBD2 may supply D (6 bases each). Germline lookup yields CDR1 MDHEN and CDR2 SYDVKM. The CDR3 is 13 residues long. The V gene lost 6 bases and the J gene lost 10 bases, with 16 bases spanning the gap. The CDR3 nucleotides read TGTGCCAGCAGGGGGGGCGGACTCCTGGAGCAGTTCTTC. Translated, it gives CASRGGGLLEQFF.

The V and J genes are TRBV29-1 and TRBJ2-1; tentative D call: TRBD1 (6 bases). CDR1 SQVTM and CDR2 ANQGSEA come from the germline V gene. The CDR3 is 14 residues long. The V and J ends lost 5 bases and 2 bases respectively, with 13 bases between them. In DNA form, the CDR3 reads TGCAGCGTTCAGGACAGTCCAGCCTACAATGAGCAGTTCTTC. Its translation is CSVQDSPAYNEQFF.

For the CDR3, the DNA is TGTGCCAGCAGCTCCTCCCTGGCTGAAAAACTGTTTTTT. Translating gives CASSSSLAEKLFF. The V and J genes are TRBV7-4 and TRBJ1-4; no firm D call. CDR3 length equals 13 residues. Germline loops: CDR1 SGHVT, CDR2 SQSDAQ. Trimming took off 4 bases at V and 7 bases at J, with 10 bases between the two ends.

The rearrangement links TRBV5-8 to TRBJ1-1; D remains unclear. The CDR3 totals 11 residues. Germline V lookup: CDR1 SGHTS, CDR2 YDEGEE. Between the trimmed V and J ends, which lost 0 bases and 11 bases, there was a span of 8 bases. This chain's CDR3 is CASSLASQAFF. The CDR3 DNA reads TGTGCCAGCAGCTTGGCCAGTCAGGCTTTCTTT.

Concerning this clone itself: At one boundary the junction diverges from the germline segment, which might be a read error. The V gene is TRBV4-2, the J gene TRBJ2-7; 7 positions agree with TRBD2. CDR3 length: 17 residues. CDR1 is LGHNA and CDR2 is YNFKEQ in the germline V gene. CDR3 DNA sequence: TGTGCCAGCAGCGCACACCTAACTAGCGCCGACTCCCACGAGCAGTACTTC. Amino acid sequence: CASSAHLTSADSHEQYF.

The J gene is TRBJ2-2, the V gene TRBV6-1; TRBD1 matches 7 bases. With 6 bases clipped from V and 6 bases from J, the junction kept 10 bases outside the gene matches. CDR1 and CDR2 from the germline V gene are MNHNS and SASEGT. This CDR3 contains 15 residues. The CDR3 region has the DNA TGTGCCAGCAGGGGACAGAATTTAATTCCCGGGGAGCTGTTTTTT. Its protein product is CASRGQNLIPGELFF.

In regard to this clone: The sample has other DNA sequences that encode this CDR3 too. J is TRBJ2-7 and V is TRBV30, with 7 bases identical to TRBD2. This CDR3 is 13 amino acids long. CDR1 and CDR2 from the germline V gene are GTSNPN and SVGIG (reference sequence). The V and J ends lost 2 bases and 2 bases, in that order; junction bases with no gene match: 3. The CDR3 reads CAWSTGTTYEQYF. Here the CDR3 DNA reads TGTGCCTGGAGTACGGGGACTACCTACGAGCAGTACTTC.

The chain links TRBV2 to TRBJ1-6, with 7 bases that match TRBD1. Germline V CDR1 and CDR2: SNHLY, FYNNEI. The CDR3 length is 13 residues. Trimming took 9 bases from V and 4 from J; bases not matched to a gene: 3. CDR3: CASTGAYNSPLHF. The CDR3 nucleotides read TGTGCCAGTACAGGGGCTTATAATTCACCCCTCCACTTT.